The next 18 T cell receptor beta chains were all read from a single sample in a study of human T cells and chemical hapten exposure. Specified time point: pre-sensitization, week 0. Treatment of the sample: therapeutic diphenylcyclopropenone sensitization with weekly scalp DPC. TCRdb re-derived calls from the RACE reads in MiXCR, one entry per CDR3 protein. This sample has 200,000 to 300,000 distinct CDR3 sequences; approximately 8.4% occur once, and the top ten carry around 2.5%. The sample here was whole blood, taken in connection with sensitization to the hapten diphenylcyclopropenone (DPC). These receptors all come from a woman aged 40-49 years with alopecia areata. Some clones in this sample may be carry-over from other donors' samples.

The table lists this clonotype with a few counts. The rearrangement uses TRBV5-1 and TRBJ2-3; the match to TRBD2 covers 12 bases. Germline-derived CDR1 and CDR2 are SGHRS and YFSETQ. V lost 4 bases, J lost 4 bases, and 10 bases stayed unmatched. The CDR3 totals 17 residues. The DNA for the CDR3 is TGCGCCAGCAGCCTTCGACTAGCGGGAGTTGGGGCAGATACGCAGTATTTT. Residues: CASSLRLAGVGADTQYF.

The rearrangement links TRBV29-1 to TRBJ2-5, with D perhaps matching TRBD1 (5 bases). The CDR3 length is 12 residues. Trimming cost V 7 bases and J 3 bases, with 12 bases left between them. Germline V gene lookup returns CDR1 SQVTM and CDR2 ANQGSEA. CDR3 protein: CSATGSKETQYF. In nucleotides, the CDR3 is TGCAGCGCCACAGGTTCCAAAGAGACCCAGTACTTC.

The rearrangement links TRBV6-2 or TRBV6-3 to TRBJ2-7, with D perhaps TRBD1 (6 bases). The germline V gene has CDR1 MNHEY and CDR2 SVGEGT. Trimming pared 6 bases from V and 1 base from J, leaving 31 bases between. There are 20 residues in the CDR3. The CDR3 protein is CASSQIQNRVAPSGSYEQYF. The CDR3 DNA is TGTGCCAGCAGCCAGATTCAAAACAGGGTTGCGCCTTCGGGGTCCTACGAGCAGTACTTC.

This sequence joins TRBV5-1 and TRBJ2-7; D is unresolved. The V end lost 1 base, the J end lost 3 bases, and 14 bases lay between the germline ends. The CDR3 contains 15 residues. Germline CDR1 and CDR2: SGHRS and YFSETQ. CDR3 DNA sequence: TGCGCCAGCAGCTTGTACTTAGGGCAGATCTACGAGCAGTACTTC. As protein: CASSLYLGQIYEQYF.

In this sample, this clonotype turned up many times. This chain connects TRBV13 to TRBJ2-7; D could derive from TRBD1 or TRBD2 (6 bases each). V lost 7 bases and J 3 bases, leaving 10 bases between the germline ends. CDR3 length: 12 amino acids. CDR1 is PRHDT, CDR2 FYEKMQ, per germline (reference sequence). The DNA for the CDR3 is TGTGCCAGCATAGGGGGGAACTACGAGCAGTACTTC. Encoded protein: CASIGGNYEQYF.

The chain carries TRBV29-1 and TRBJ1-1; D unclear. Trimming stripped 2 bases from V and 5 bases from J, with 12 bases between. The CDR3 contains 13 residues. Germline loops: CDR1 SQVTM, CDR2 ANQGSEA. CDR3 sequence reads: CSVELSPETEAFF. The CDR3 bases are TGCAGCGTTGAATTGTCCCCCGAGACTGAAGCTTTCTTT.

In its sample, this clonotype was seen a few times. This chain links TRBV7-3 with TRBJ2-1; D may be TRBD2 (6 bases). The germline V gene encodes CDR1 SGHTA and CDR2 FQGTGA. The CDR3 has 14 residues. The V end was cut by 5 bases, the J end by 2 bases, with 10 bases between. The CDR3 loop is CASSRTNAYNEQFF. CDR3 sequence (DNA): TGTGCCAGCAGCCGGACTAATGCCTACAATGAGCAGTTCTTC.

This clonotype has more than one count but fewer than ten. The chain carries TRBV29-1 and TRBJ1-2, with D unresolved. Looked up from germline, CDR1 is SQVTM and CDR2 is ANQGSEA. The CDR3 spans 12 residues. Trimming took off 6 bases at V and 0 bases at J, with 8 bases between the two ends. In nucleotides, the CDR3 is TGCAGCGTCGCAGGTCCTAACTATGGCTACACCTTC. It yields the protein CSVAGPNYGYTF.

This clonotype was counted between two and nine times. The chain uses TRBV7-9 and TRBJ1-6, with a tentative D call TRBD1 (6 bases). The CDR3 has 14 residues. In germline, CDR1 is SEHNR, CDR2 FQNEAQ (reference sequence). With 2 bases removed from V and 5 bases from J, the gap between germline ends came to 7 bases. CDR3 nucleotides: TGTGCCAGCAGCTTACACAGGGATAATTCACCCCTCCACTTT. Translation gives CASSLHRDNSPLHF.

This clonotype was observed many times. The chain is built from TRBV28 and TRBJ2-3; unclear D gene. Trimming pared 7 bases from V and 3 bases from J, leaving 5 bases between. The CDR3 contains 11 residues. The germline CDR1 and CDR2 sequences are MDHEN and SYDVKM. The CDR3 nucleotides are TGTGCCAGCACCTTTACAGATACGCAGTATTTT. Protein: CASTFTDTQYF.

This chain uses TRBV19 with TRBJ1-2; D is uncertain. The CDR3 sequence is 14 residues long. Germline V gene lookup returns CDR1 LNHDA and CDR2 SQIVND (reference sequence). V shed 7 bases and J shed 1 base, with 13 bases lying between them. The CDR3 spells CASIHLGGNYGYTF. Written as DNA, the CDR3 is TGTGCCAGTATCCACTTAGGCGGTAACTATGGCTACACCTTC.

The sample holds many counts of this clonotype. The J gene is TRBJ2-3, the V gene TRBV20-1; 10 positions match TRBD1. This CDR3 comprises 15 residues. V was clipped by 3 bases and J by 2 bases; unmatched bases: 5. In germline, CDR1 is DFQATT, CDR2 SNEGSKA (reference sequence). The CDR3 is CSASRGQGYTDTQYF. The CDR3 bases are TGCAGTGCTAGTCGGGGACAGGGGTACACAGATACGCAGTATTTT.

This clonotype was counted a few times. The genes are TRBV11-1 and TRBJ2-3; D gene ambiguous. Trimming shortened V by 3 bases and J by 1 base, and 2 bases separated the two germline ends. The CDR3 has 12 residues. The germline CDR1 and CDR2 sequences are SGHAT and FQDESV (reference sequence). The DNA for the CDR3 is TGTGCCAGCAGCTTTCGCACAGATACGCAGTATTTT. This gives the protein CASSFRTDTQYF.

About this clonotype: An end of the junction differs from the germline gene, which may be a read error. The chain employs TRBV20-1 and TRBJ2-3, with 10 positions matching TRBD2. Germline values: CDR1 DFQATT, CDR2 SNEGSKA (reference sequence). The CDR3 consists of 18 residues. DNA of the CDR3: TGTAGTGCTAGAGTCCGGCTAGCGGGAGTGTGGGTAACAGATACGCAGTATTTT. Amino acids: CSARVRLAGVWVTDTQYF.

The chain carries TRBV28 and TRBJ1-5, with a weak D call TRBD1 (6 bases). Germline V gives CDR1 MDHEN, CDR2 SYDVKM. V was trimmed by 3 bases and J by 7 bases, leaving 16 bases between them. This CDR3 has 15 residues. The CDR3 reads CASSFHQGGEQPQHF. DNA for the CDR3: TGTGCCAGCAGTTTTCATCAAGGGGGAGAACAGCCCCAGCATTTT.

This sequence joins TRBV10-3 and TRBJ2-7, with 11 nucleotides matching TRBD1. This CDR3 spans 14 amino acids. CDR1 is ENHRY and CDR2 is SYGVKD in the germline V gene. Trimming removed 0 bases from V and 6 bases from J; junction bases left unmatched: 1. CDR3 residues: CAISESGQGVEQYF. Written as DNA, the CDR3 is TGTGCCATCAGTGAGTCGGGACAGGGGGTCGAGCAGTACTTC.

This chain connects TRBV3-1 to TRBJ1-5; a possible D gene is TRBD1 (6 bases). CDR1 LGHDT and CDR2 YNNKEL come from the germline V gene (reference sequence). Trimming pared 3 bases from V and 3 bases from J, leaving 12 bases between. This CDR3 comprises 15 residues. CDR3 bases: TGTGCCAGCAGCCAGGGGGCAGGGAACAATCAGCCCCAGCATTTT. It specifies CASSQGAGNNQPQHF.

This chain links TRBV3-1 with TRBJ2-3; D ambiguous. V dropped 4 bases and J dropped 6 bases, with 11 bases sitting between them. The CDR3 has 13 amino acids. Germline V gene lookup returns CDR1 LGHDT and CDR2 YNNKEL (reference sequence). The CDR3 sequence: CASSLRLRDTQYF. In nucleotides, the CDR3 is TGTGCCAGCAGCCTCCGCCTAAGGGATACGCAGTATTTT.